Reported below is one TCR beta chain. What it binds is not known. Vbeta (60) and Jbeta (13) primers were used in the PCR. Clones were sequenced by immunoSEQ multiplex PCR, and TCRdb holds only the in-frame ones, with some missing. The table records 150,000 to 200,000 clones, about 90% of them present only once. The record originates from a study of cytomegalovirus exposure and HLA in healthy donors. Study-level points and caveats: Indistinguishable V segments, including TRBV6-2 and TRBV6-3, were excluded.

V lost 4 bases and J lost 1; bases outside the gene matches: 4. The V gene's germline CDR1 is SGHDT and CDR2 YYEEEE. This CDR3 has 17 amino acids. The rearrangement joins TRBV5-6 to TRBJ2-6, with 11 bases lining up with TRBD2. The receptor comes from a girl less than two years old in good health and CMV-seronegative. The specimen was PBMCs. CDR3 region: CASSVPSGRSGANVLTF. In nucleotides, the CDR3 is TGTGCCAGCAGCGTCCCTAGCGGGAGGTCTGGGGCCAACGTCCTGACTTTC.